The rows below give T cell receptor beta chains drawn from one sample of a study of blood T cells in healthy people across ages. One entry per CDR3 protein results from TCRdb running MiXCR on the 5' RACE reads. This table holds about 970,000 distinct CDR3 sequences, roughly 50% found once. Sequencing was carried out using blood. The origin of the receptors is a woman between 55 and 75 years old in good health. Both conserved end residues are part of each CDR3. Each record gives: clone size, D gene, J gene, V gene, CDR3 DNA, CDR3 protein. The D gene is left open where the match is weak. For some rows the clone size is stated as once, few or many, or as a class when expanded; others skip it.

few . TRBJ2-7 TRBV7-2 TGTGCCAGCAGCGATCAGGGACGGAATTACGAGCAGTACTTC CASSDQGRNYEQYF
once TRBD2 TRBJ2-1 TRBV27 TGTGCCAGCAGTATCGGGACTAGCGGGGTGTACAATGAGCAGTTCTTC CASSIGTSGVYNEQFF
. TRBD1 TRBJ2-1 TRBV3-1 TGTGCCAGCAGCCACCCCGACAGGGTCTCCTACAATGAGCAGTTCTTC CASSHPDRVSYNEQFF
few TRBD1 TRBJ2-7 TRBV7-9 TGTGCCAGCAGCCTAAACCCTGGACAGGGTTACGAGCAGTACTTC CASSLNPGQGYEQYF
. TRBD2 TRBJ2-1 TRBV3-1 TGTGCCAGCAGCCAAGTCTTACGGCGGGAGGGCCCAGACAATGAGCAGTTCTTC CASSQVLRREGPDNEQFF
few . TRBJ2-3 TRBV6-6 TGTGCCAGCAAGCTTTCCACCACAGATACGCAGTATTTT CASKLSTTDTQYF
. . TRBJ2-7 TRBV2 TGTGCCAGCACCCAGACGAAGCAAAGCGCCTACGAGCAGTACTTC CASTQTKQSAYEQYF
. . TRBJ2-5 TRBV12-3/TRBV12-4 TGTGCCAGCAGCCCCGCCCCCGGGGTACAAGAGACCCAGTACTTC CASSPAPGVQETQYF
. . TRBJ2-7 TRBV7-7 TGTGCCAGCAGCTTAAGGATGGGAGTACCCTACGAGCAGTACTTC CASSLRMGVPYEQYF
. TRBD2 TRBJ2-1 TRBV20-1 TGCAGTGCTAGAGATGTTAGCGGGAGGGCAGATGAGCAGTTCTTC CSARDVSGRADEQFF
many . TRBJ1-2 TRBV6-5 TGTGCCAGAATCGTAAACCTCTGCCATGGCTACACCTTC CARIVNLCHGYTF
. . TRBJ2-3 TRBV12-3/TRBV12-4 TGTGCCAGCATCTTGAACGGGCTAGCAGGTACGCAGTATTTT CASILNGLAGTQYF
. TRBD2 TRBJ2-1 TRBV20-1 TGCAGTGCTAGAGGGACTAGCGGCACTGCGTGGAATGAGCAGTTCTTC CSARGTSGTAWNEQFF
. TRBD2 TRBJ2-3 TRBV11-3 TGTGCCAGCAGCTCCCACCTGGCGGGAGGGCCGGATACGCAGTATTTT CASSSHLAGGPDTQYF
. . TRBJ2-7 TRBV14 TGTGCCAGCAGCCAAGATCCTAGTCAATACTACGAGCAGTACTTC CASSQDPSQYYEQYF
. TRBD1 TRBJ2-7 TRBV20-1 TGCAGTGCCACAACCGGGACAGGGGGTGGGGACGGGCAGTACTTC CSATTGTGGGDGQYF
. TRBD1 TRBJ2-5 TRBV7-2 TGTGCCAGCAGCTTAAACAGGGGGCCTTATCGGGGGGAGACCCAGTACTTC CASSLNRGPYRGETQYF
. . TRBJ2-3 TRBV6-5 TGTGCCAGCAGTTACTATGCCAGGCGCACAGATACGCAGTATTTT CASSYYARRTDTQYF
few . TRBJ2-1 TRBV20-1 TGCAGTGCTAGAACAGCGGTAGGGGTCAATGAGCAGTTCTTC CSARTAVGVNEQFF
once . TRBJ2-7 TRBV10-3 TGTGCCATCAGTGCTTCGTTCTCCTACGAGCAGTACTTC CAISASFSYEQYF
. . TRBJ1-1 TRBV20-1 TGCAGTGCTCCCGGCAAGGGGGAGAACACTGAAGCTTTCTTT CSAPGKGENTEAFF
. . TRBJ2-5 TRBV20-1 TGCAGTGCTATCGTAGGAAAAATTCAAGAGACCCAGTACTTC CSAIVGKIQETQYF
few . TRBJ2-3 TRBV29-1 TGCAGCGTAAATAACCTAAACACAGATACGCAGTATTTT CSVNNLNTDTQYF
. . TRBJ1-6 TRBV14 TGTGCCAGCAGCCAAGATCGATCACCCCTCCACTTT CASSQDRSPLHF
. . TRBJ2-1 TRBV2 TGTGCCAGGGGGAGCAAGACTGGGAACAATGAGCAGTTCTTC CARGSKTGNNEQFF
few . TRBJ2-5 TRBV28 TGTGCCAGCAGTTTAGGGGGACGCGGCCAAGAGACCCAGTACTTC CASSLGGRGQETQYF
. . TRBJ1-6 TRBV28 TGTGCCAGCTACCGATCTTTAAATTCACCCCTCCACTTT CASYRSLNSPLHF
few TRBD1 TRBJ2-2 TRBV12-3/TRBV12-4 TGTGCCAGCAGGGGACAGGGGGAATACACCGGGGAGCTGTTTTTT CASRGQGEYTGELFF
. . TRBJ1-4 TRBV9 TGTGCCAGCAGCCCAATACGGGGGGGGCTACCTGAAAAACTGTTTTTT CASSPIRGGLPEKLFF
. TRBD1 TRBJ1-2 TRBV7-2 TGTGCCAGCAGCTTAGACCGGGACAGATACTATGGCTACACCTTC CASSLDRDRYYGYTF
. TRBD1 TRBJ2-5 TRBV20-1 TGCAGTGCTAGGCCGGGACAGGGGTTCGTTCGTCAAGAGACCCAGTACTTC CSARPGQGFVRQETQYF
. TRBD2 TRBJ2-1 TRBV12-3/TRBV12-4 TGTGCCAGCAGTTTATGGAGCGGGAGTCCCTCCTACAATGAGCAGTTCTTC CASSLWSGSPSYNEQFF
. . TRBJ2-1 TRBV19 TGTGCCAGTAGTATAATAGCGTCTAAGGGTTTCTACAATGAGCAGTTCTTC CASSIIASKGFYNEQFF
few . TRBJ2-7 TRBV4-1 TGCGCCAGCAGCCAAGATGACCCTCGTTCGGGCGAGCAGTACTTC CASSQDDPRSGEQYF
few . TRBJ2-7 TRBV6-5 TGTGCCAGCAGTTACCTAGATCCCTACGAGCAGTACTTC CASSYLDPYEQYF
. . TRBJ2-1 TRBV6-5 TGTGCCAGCAGCACACCCCGACGGCCCAATGAGCAGTTCTTC CASSTPRRPNEQFF
few TRBD2 TRBJ2-7 TRBV7-9 TGTGCCAGCAGCTTACCCGGACTAGCTATCAGCTACGAGCAGTACTTC CASSLPGLAISYEQYF
. . TRBJ1-3 TRBV6-1 TGTGCCAGCAGTGGCCCCAACAGGCCGCAGCAGAACACCATATATTTT CASSGPNRPQQNTIYF
. . TRBJ1-1 TRBV4-2 TGTGCCAGCAGTCTTTCCATGGGATTCGAGAACACTGAAGCTTTCTTT CASSLSMGFENTEAFF
. . TRBJ2-1 TRBV29-1 TGCAGCGTTCCCGAGAAGTACAATGAGCAGTTCTTC CSVPEKYNEQFF
. . TRBJ1-3 TRBV29-1 TGCAGCGTTGCCCGGACGGACCTAAACACCATATATTTT CSVARTDLNTIYF
. TRBD1 TRBJ1-2 TRBV12-3/TRBV12-4 TGTGCCAGCAGTTTTCCGGGACAGGGATTTGCTAACTATGGCTACACCTTC CASSFPGQGFANYGYTF
. TRBD2 TRBJ2-3 TRBV20-1 TGCAGTGCTCGACTAGCGGGAATCGCAGATACGCAGTATTTT CSARLAGIADTQYF
. . TRBJ2-3 TRBV20-1 TGCAGTTCCCCGGGGTCTTTAGGCACAGATACGCAGTATTTT CSSPGSLGTDTQYF
. TRBD1 TRBJ2-1 TRBV12-3/TRBV12-4 TGTGCCAGCAGGCCCAAGGAGGGACAGGGGCCCAATGAGCAGTTCTTC CASRPKEGQGPNEQFF
few TRBD2 TRBJ2-7 TRBV11-2 TGTGCCAGCAGCCGCACTAGCGGGAGGGCCTTCGAGCAGTACTTC CASSRTSGRAFEQYF
. TRBD2 TRBJ2-3 TRBV10-3 TGTGCCATCAGTGACCCCCGGACTAGTTTTGCAGATACGCAGTATTTT CAISDPRTSFADTQYF
. TRBD2 TRBJ2-1 TRBV20-1 TGCAGTGCTGAAAGAGGTATCTTAGCGGGAGTGGAAAATGAGCAGTTCTTC CSAERGILAGVENEQFF
few . TRBJ2-5 TRBV12-5 TGTGCTAGTGGTTCTCCTGCGATGGAGACCCAGTACTTC CASGSPAMETQYF
. . TRBJ2-3 TRBV12-3/TRBV12-4 TGTGCCAGCAGTTTATTTGGCGGCCCCACAGATACGCAGTATTTT CASSLFGGPTDTQYF
many TRBD2 TRBJ2-7 TRBV25-1 TGTGCCAGCAGTGAAAGCGGGAGGGCCGTTTACGAGCAGTACTTC CASSESGRAVYEQYF